The subject of this entry is one TCR beta chain. Its antigen is unidentified. The source of the sample is a study of cytomegalovirus exposure and HLA in healthy donors. Study conclusions and caveats: When a later analysis was performed, an Asian-associated ancestry cluster reportedly had fewer N-insertions than the approximately 600-donor mean.

PCR used 60 Vbeta primers and 13 Jbeta primers. Sequencing was performed with immunoSEQ multiplex PCR; in TCRdb, only in-frame clones are kept and a portion is missing. Its clone listing holds around 110,000 clones. The junction had 6 bases not matched to a gene; V was cut back by 3 bases and J by 3 bases. CDR3 length: 14 amino acids. Germline V lookup: CDR1 SGHDT, CDR2 YYEEEE. The sequencing sample was made of PBMCs. This receptor was obtained from a man aged 25-45 years in good health and CMV-seronegative. The chain combines TRBV5-6 with TRBJ2-7; 7 bases fit TRBD2. The CDR3 bases are TGTGCCAGCAGCTCCTGGGGGGGAGGCTACGAGCAGTACTTC. It specifies CASSSWGGGYEQYF. Using reference TRBV5-6 and TRBJ2-7 for the parts outside the CDR3, the full variable domain is DAGVTQSPTHLIKTRGQQVTLRCSPKSGHDTVSWYQQALGQGPQFIFQYYEEEERQRGNFPDRFSGHQFPNYSSELNVNALLLGDSALYLCASSSWGGGYEQYFGPGTRLTVT.